This TCR beta chain came from a study of OX40 agonist ivuxolimab in advanced cancers. Study-wide context: Earlier anti-PD-1, anti-PD-L1 or anti-CTLA-4 therapy was permitted; under 50% had received some.

The sample holds one count of this clone. Its antigen is unidentified. Findings of the study overall: At doses 0.1 to 3.0 mg/kg, CD4+ and CD8+ clones expanded.

After removal of 5 bases from V and 3 bases from J, the junction contained 5 bases not matched to a gene. Germline V gene lookup returns CDR1 MDHEN and CDR2 SYDVKM. The CDR3 sequence is 15 residues long. Sequenced by immunoSEQ multiplex PCR; TCRdb stores in-frame clones only, minus some. The data contain some 8,200 clones, more than 80% of them singletons. This TCR was recovered from an adult with an advanced solid tumor such as melanoma, head and neck, liver or kidney cancer. This specimen was CD4+ or CD8+ T cells sorted from blood, taken in a trial of the OX40 agonist ivuxolimab. V and J are TRBV28 and TRBJ2-2, with 8 positions matching TRBD2. CDR3 DNA sequence: TGTGCCAGCAGTCCACTCGGGGGGGACACCGGGGAGCTGTTTTTT. Encoded protein: CASSPLGGDTGELFF.